This T cell receptor beta chain was captured by sequencing in a study of beta chain features in type 1 diabetes. Findings and limits, study-wide: Sequencing the cDNA could make cells with high TCR expression show up more than they should.

This clone was detected a few times. Its antigen remains unknown. The CDR3 has 15 amino acids. Germline values: CDR1 MNHNY, CDR2 SVGAGI (reference sequence). V was clipped by 5 bases and J by 6 bases; unmatched bases: 5. Of the isolated RNA, all was reverse transcribed, and so the sequenced material was expressed TCRB transcripts. TCRdb's table, derived via immunoSEQ multiplex PCR, lists solely in-frame clones and lacks some. The sample gives roughly 250,000 clones, 9.6% of which show up once; 0.03% to 0.035% is in the top ten. Input material: naive CD4+ T cells from blood. This TCR was recovered from a young woman in good health. J is TRBJ2-1 and V is TRBV6-6, with 12 bases identical to TRBD2. The CDR3 protein is CASSIGLAGINEQFF. CDR3 sequence (DNA): TGTGCCAGCAGTATCGGACTAGCGGGAATCAATGAGCAGTTCTTC.